This entry lists 25 T cell receptor beta chains sequenced from one sample in a study of CXCR3-negative and CXCR3-positive naive CD8 T cells. Libraries were UMI-labeled 5' RACE TRB cDNA. TCRdb re-called the 5' RACE reads and shows each CDR3 protein once, DNA omitted. The sample table includes 130,000 or so distinct CDR3 sequences. What was sequenced was naive CXCR3- CD8+ T cells from blood. Subset noted: CD45RO-CCR7+CD27+CD95- naive CD8+ T cells lacking CXCR3 (TNR3-). The receptor source for this set is a human donor in good health. Some clones in this sample may be carry-over from other donors' samples.

This chain joins TRBV28 and TRBJ2-2; TCRdb's assignment of TRBD1 cannot be checked, as there is no DNA. CDR1 and CDR2 from the germline V gene are MDHEN and SYDVKM. The CDR3 consists of 16 residues. CDR3 sequence reads: CASSTPQGARAGELFF.

The CDR3 sequence is CASSITSGLPGELFF. The V call is TRBV12-3 or TRBV12-4, the J call TRBJ2-2; TCRdb's D call, TRBD2, is unchecked because there is no DNA. CDR3 length: 15 amino acids.

The J gene is TRBJ1-3, the V gene TRBV20-1; TCRdb outputs TRBD1, but without DNA this stays unchecked. The CDR3 is 18 amino acids. The V gene's germline CDR1 is DFQATT and CDR2 SNEGSKA (reference sequence). CDR3 in amino acids: CSARDIRRQGEAGNTIYF.

The V and J genes are TRBV20-1 and TRBJ2-1; TCRdb outputs TRBD1, but without DNA this stays unchecked. The germline gives CDR1 DFQATT, CDR2 SNEGSKA (reference sequence). CDR3 length: 14 amino acids. CDR3 amino acids: CSAPGGVIYNEQFF.

J is TRBJ2-1 and V is TRBV28. Germline V gene sequence: CDR1 MDHEN, CDR2 SYDVKM. The CDR3 extends over 15 amino acids. The CDR3 loop reads CASKIGPSSYNEQFF.

The J gene is TRBJ2-7, the V gene TRBV19; TCRdb reports TRBD2, a call that lacks DNA to check it against. The CDR3 has 15 amino acids. Germline CDR1 and CDR2: LNHDA and SQIVND (reference sequence). CDR3 sequence: CASSILAGANYEQYF.

This chain links TRBV11-2 with TRBJ2-7. The CDR3 spans 12 residues. Germline V gene data show CDR1 as SGHAT and CDR2 as FQNNGV. CDR3 region: CASTRSMDEQYF.

This rearrangement joins TRBV20-1 to TRBJ1-2. CDR1 is DFQATT and CDR2 is SNEGSKA in the germline V gene (reference sequence). This CDR3 comprises 15 residues. CDR3: CSASDGLTTLDGYTF.

This sequence joins TRBV14 and TRBJ2-3. Germline V gene lookup returns CDR1 SGHDN and CDR2 FVKESK. The CDR3 loop spans 13 amino acids. CDR3 in amino acids: CASSQDFTDTQYF.

The V call is TRBV9, the J call TRBJ1-4; the TCRdb call, TRBD1, lacks DNA for checking. CDR3 size: 15 residues. Germline V gives CDR1 SGDLS, CDR2 YYNGEE. The CDR3 loop reads CASSASGTEYEKLFF.

V and J are TRBV18 and TRBJ2-7; TCRdb reports TRBD1, a call that lacks DNA to check it against. CDR1 KGHSH and CDR2 LQKENI come from the germline V gene. The CDR3 has 16 residues. CDR3 loop: CASSPAPKHPSYEQYF.

V is TRBV29-1 and J is TRBJ1-1. The CDR3 is 13 residues long. Germline values: CDR1 SQVTM, CDR2 ANQGSEA. This CDR3 is CSVDDSISTEAFF.

The gene calls are TRBV2 and TRBJ1-3; TCRdb selects TRBD1, and the lack of DNA leaves this call unchecked. The CDR3 extends over 16 amino acids. CDR1 is SNHLY, CDR2 FYNNEI, per germline. This chain's CDR3 is CASSEAWDNSGNTIYF.

The chain employs TRBV2 and TRBJ2-7. CDR3 length: 11 residues. The germline V gene encodes CDR1 SNHLY and CDR2 FYNNEI. The CDR3 loop is CASMESYEQYF.

The J gene is TRBJ2-7, the V gene TRBV5-6; the D call of TRBD1 rests on TCRdb alone, since no DNA is present to check it. Germline CDR1 SGHDT, CDR2 YYEEEE. The CDR3 spans 14 residues. CDR3 loop: CASSLRTGGGEQYF.

The chain employs TRBV10-1 and TRBJ1-5; TCRdb calls TRBD1, which cannot be checked without DNA. The CDR3 is 13 amino acids. Germline CDR1 reads WNHNN; CDR2 reads SYGVQD (reference sequence). The chain's CDR3 is CAIQDTGNQPQHF.

V usage is TRBV11-1 and J usage is TRBJ2-7; TCRdb calls TRBD2, which cannot be checked without DNA. Germline CDR1 reads SGHAT; CDR2 reads FQDESV (reference sequence). This CDR3 spans 15 amino acids. CDR3 sequence reads: CASSPGTSGYYEQYF.

J is TRBJ2-7 and V is TRBV7-2; TCRdb reports TRBD1, a call that lacks DNA to check it against. The CDR3 is made up of 14 amino acids. Germline CDR1 is SGHTA and CDR2 is FQGNSA. The CDR3 protein is CASSTPGLDYEQYF.

This chain's CDR3 is CASSSSGGRETQYF. This chain connects TRBV7-3 to TRBJ2-5; TCRdb designates TRBD2, a call that cannot be tested without DNA. From germline, CDR1 is SGHTA and CDR2 FQGTGA. The CDR3 sequence is 14 residues long.

The gene calls are TRBV19 and TRBJ1-3. The germline V gene has CDR1 LNHDA and CDR2 SQIVND (reference sequence). The CDR3 runs to 18 residues. The CDR3 loop reads CASSIDLAAQDSGNTRYF. Complete variable domain (other parts from reference TRBV19 and TRBJ1-3): DGGITQSPKYLFRKEGQNVTLSCEQNLNHDAMYWYRQDPGQGLRLIYYSQIVNDFQKGDIAEGYSVSREKKESFPLTVTSAQKNPTAFYLCASSIDLAAQDSGNTRYFGEGSWLTVV.

The chain is built from TRBV20-1 and TRBJ2-5; the D gene TCRdb calls, TRBD1, cannot be checked with no DNA. Germline V gives CDR1 DFQATT, CDR2 SNEGSKA (reference sequence). CDR3 length equals 16 residues. The CDR3 reads CSARETDRGHVETQYF.

The V call is TRBV12-3 or TRBV12-4, the J call TRBJ1-1. The CDR3 is 11 amino acids. This CDR3 is CASSSGGEAFF.

This chain's CDR3 is CASSFSGQGTQPQHF. V gene TRBV12-3 or TRBV12-4 combines with J gene TRBJ1-5; without DNA, the TCRdb call of TRBD1 cannot be checked. The CDR3 has 15 amino acids.

The chain is built from TRBV19 and TRBJ2-7; TCRdb names TRBD2, which stays unverified in the absence of DNA. Germline V lookup: CDR1 LNHDA, CDR2 SQIVND (reference sequence). CDR3 length: 16 residues. CDR3 region: CASSPGVAGASYEQYF.

The chain links TRBV7-6 to TRBJ2-7. From germline, CDR1 is SGHVS and CDR2 FNYEAQ. The CDR3 loop spans 14 amino acids. This CDR3 is CASSLAQSSYEQYF.